This T cell receptor (beta chain) was recorded in a study of human T cells and chemical hapten exposure (dated by TCRdb to about 2021). Describing the broader study: For sensitization, 2% DPC in acetone was applied to a roughly 2 cm by roughly 2 cm area of upper inner arm skin. Throughout the approximately 24-week study period, patients were also given weekly therapeutic DPC doses on the scalp. Patch testing was done on the upper back using Finn chambers containing 0.01% DPC, and results were scored after 6 days according to International Contact Dermatitis Research Group standards. The mostly female patient cohort included alopecia areata with under or over 50% scalp involvement, alopecia totalis and alopecia universalis. Libraries were combined into a pool for sequencing, and differences in TCR yield between samples came mainly from small differences in library volumes within the pool. In alopecia patients, the study followed how the peripheral blood TCR repertoire changed in vivo over primary and secondary sensitization to diphenylcyclopropenone (DPC), a hapten. Blood samples were taken from patients before sensitization (week 0) and at 2, 6 and about 24 weeks after DPC sensitization. Blood for TCR sequencing was provided by twenty-nine alopecia patients at one to four time points (pre-sensitization, 2, 6 and 24 weeks). What the research found in general, with its limitations: All patients had alopecia, a presumed autoimmune disease, so their immune response might differ from that of healthy individuals. DPC sensitization did not change the number of TCRs with a frequency above 1 in 1000, and there was no evidence of changes in global repertoire structure. Compared with pre-sensitization or healthy control sets, expanded TCRs formed significantly more large CDR3 similarity clusters, which is consistent with antigen-driven responses. Repeated subsampling changed both the strength of the expansion versus patch-test correlation and the threshold at which the correlation became significant. Patch test score correlated positively with the number of PT1 expanded TCRs, reaching significance at thresholds 8, 16 and 32 but not at 4.

The germline V gene gives CDR1 as LGHNA and CDR2 as YNFKEQ. V is reduced by 1 base and J by 4 bases, leaving a spacing of 10 bases between them. Taken from cysteine to phenylalanine, the CDR3 has 14 residues. Of the read, only the CDR3 DNA is kept; its 42 bases are in frame from base 1. The time point label here, explained by the study, means: pre-sensitization, week 0. The treatment or condition label, read with the paper, signifies: therapeutic diphenylcyclopropenone sensitization with weekly scalp DPC. At each patch-test visit, blood was drawn before the patch test was applied. Eligible patients were aged 18 to 70, diagnosed with alopecia, deemed suitable for DPC therapy, and excluded if pregnant. Total RNA was extracted from unfractionated whole blood that had been collected in Tempus Blood RNA tubes. Preparation of the library involved RACE. The reads were generated on a NextSeq 500. Library preparation attached unique molecular identifiers to individual cDNA molecules for quantitative, reproducible TCR counting. Each blood RNA sample was used to sequence both TCR alpha and TCR beta chains. As for how the authors treated the data: Samples had a median of roughly 100,000 TCRs, with a range from roughly 23,224 to 750,000. V, J and CDR3 annotation of the TCR reads was carried out using the Decombinator software suite. To make PS versus PT1 abundance plots, every sample was subsampled to the same number of TCRs (28,000). Expanded TCRs were defined as absent before sensitization and observed at least eight times at the 2-week time point. TCRdb's own reprocessing of the public reads used fastp at Q25 and MiXCR and kept productive beta chains. A single entry per CDR3 protein holds the most common genes and DNA from its merged rows. The V and J calls, along with clone size, are taken from TCRdb and not from the paper's own processing. This sample has about 92,000 distinct CDR3 sequences in its table, and around 9.5% of those were observed once. The biggest ten clones account for 3.6% of the sample.

This clonotype was seen only a few times. What antigen it recognizes has not been identified. The record has no base qualities; no much larger clone is one base away. Recombination joined TRBV4-2 with TRBJ1-2; there is no confident call for the D gene. This specimen consisted of whole blood, obtained in connection with sensitization to the hapten diphenylcyclopropenone (DPC). This TCR came from a woman between 40 and 55 years old with alopecia areata. Some clones in this sample may be carry-over from other donors' samples. The DNA sequence is as follows: TGTGCCAGCAGCCAAGGGCAGATATTCTATGGCTACACCTTC. Translated, it gives CASSQGQIFYGYTF.